These 15 T cell receptor beta chains came from one sample sequenced in a study of T cells in Graves' hyperthyroidism and ophthalmopathy. The investigators amplified TCR beta CDR3 regions from RNA transcripts. The TCR CDR3 first-round RT-PCR relied on the HTBI primer set. TCRdb analysed the multiplex PCR reads with MiXCR anew, one entry per CDR3 protein. This table holds approximately 400,000 distinct CDR3 sequences, roughly 13% found once. The source material was blood. These receptor sequences come from a young man with Graves' hyperthyroidism that later progressed to Graves' ophthalmopathy.

This clonotype came up many times. This chain links TRBV24-1 with TRBJ1-5; TRBD1 is a possible D gene (6 bases). This CDR3 is 14 amino acids long. V was shortened by 4 bases and J by 6 bases, with 12 bases between the two germline ends. Germline V gene sequence: CDR1 KGHDR, CDR2 SFDVKD. The CDR3 reads CATSDSYRVQPQHF. The CDR3 region has the DNA TGTGCCACCAGTGACTCCTACAGGGTTCAGCCCCAGCATTTT.

At least ten counts were recorded for this clonotype. The V and J genes are TRBV2 and TRBJ1-2; unclear D gene. The CDR3 consists of 12 residues. Deletions cut 7 bases from V and 8 bases from J, with 14 bases between. Germline V gene data show CDR1 as SNHLY and CDR2 as FYNNEI. DNA for the CDR3: TGTGCCAGCATTCCCCACAGTAGCGGCTACACCTTC. Translation: CASIPHSSGYTF.

This clonotype was picked up many times. J is TRBJ1-5 and V is TRBV7-8; 7 bases are a match to TRBD1. Germline CDR1 SGHVS, CDR2 FQNEAQ. After removal of 4 bases from V and 6 bases from J, the junction contained 9 bases not matched to a gene. This CDR3 has 15 residues. In DNA form, the CDR3 reads TGTGCCAGCAGCTCCACAGGGGAGGGAGGTCAGCCCCAGCATTTT. This encodes CASSSTGEGGQPQHF.

This rearrangement joins TRBV5-1 to TRBJ2-1, with D perhaps given as TRBD1 or TRBD2 (5 bases each). In germline, CDR1 is SGHRS, CDR2 YFSETQ. Trimming removed 2 bases at V and 3 bases at J, with 9 bases between. The CDR3 consists of 14 residues. CDR3 protein: CASSFEGNYNEQFF. The CDR3 nucleotides are TGCGCCAGCAGCTTTGAGGGGAACTACAATGAGCAGTTCTTC.

Worth noting for this clonotype: Being one base from a much bigger clone, this may be a read error. The chain combines TRBV2 with TRBJ2-1, with 7 bases identical to TRBD2. The V gene end was trimmed by 3 bases and the J gene end by 2 bases; junction bases not matched to a gene: 7. Germline CDR1 and CDR2: SNHLY and FYNNEI. The CDR3 runs to 16 residues. CDR3 sequence reads: CASSDGAGIAYNEQFF. Here the CDR3 DNA reads TGTGCCAGCAGTGACGGAGCGGGGATCGCCTACAATGAGCAGTTCTTC. Based on the CDR3 plus reference TRBV2 and TRBJ2-1, the full variable domain is EPEVTQTPSHQVTQMGQEVILRCVPISNHLYFYWYRQILGQKVEFLVSFYNNEISEKSEIFDDQFSVERPDGSNFTLKIRSTKLEDSAMYFCASSDGAGIAYNEQFFGPGTRLTVL.

The CDR3 protein is CASSPKAGVFTAGSTEAFF. Here the CDR3 DNA reads TGCGCCAGCAGCCCAAAGGCCGGGGTTTTTACTGCCGGTAGCACTGAAGCTTTCTTT. The chain uses TRBV4-1 and TRBJ1-1; D call uncertain. Trimming pared 4 bases from V and 4 bases from J, leaving 28 bases between. Germline CDR1 reads MGHRA; CDR2 reads YSYEKL. The CDR3 has 19 amino acids.

This chain uses TRBV2 with TRBJ1-1; D unclear. CDR3 length equals 14 residues. V lost 5 bases and J 6 bases, leaving 16 bases between the germline ends. Germline V lookup: CDR1 SNHLY, CDR2 FYNNEI. CDR3 nucleotides: TGTGCCAGCAGTCCACACGGCCCTGGGGCTGAAGCTTTCTTT. It translates to CASSPHGPGAEAFF.

For this clonotype: This may arise from a read error, as a much more abundant clone is one base away. The chain recombines TRBV2 with TRBJ2-1; D might be TRBD1 or TRBD2, each matching 5 bases. The CDR3 runs to 16 residues. The germline V gene has CDR1 SNHLY and CDR2 FYNNEI. V dropped 7 bases and J dropped 4 bases, with 20 bases sitting between them. The CDR3 region has the DNA TGTGCCAGCAATGGGCCAGGGAGTTCCCAATACAATGAGCAGTTCTTC. Translated: CASNGPGSSQYNEQFF.

This clonotype showed up just a few times. V gene TRBV6-1 combines with J gene TRBJ2-3; 7 bases line up with TRBD2. The CDR3 totals 15 residues. Germline assignment: CDR1 MNHNS and CDR2 SASEGT. Trimming cost V 5 bases and J 1 base; bases outside gene matches: 6. CDR3 nucleotide sequence: TGTGCCAGCAGTTATCGGGGGGAGGGCACAGATACGCAGTATTTT. This translates into CASSYRGEGTDTQYF.

The chain joins TRBV5-1 to TRBJ2-3, with 9 bases aligning to TRBD1. The V gene's germline CDR1 is SGHRS and CDR2 YFSETQ. The length of the CDR3 is 15 residues. The V segment lost 4 bases and the J segment 4 bases; nucleotides outside the gene matches: 7. DNA for the CDR3: TGCGCCAGCAGCATATACAGGGGGCGGGCAGATACGCAGTATTTT. The encoded protein is CASSIYRGRADTQYF.

This clonotype was recorded at least ten times. This chain joins TRBV29-1 and TRBJ1-1; tentative D call: TRBD1 (5 bases). V was cut by 1 base and J by 1 base, with 16 bases left in between. Germline lookup yields CDR1 SQVTM and CDR2 ANQGSEA. This CDR3 is built from 16 residues. The CDR3 DNA sequence: TGCAGCGTTGAAGGGATTGTTGGGGCGAGGAACACTGAAGCTTTCTTT. As protein: CSVEGIVGARNTEAFF.

This clonotype was seen a single time. A much larger clonotype is one base distant, so this may be a read error. The chain joins TRBV2 to TRBJ1-5; maybe TRBD1 (5 bases). Trimming removed 3 bases from V and 11 bases from J, with 17 bases in between. The CDR3 loop spans 14 amino acids. Germline CDR1 is SNHLY and CDR2 is FYNNEI. CDR3 region: CASSDWLRGQSQHF. The CDR3, as DNA: TGTGCCAGCAGTGATTGGTTAAGGGGCCAGTCCCAGCATTTT.

The sample holds a few counts of this clonotype. This chain uses TRBV24-1 with TRBJ2-1, with 7 bases aligning to TRBD1. V lost 7 bases to trimming and J lost 7 bases; unmatched junction nucleotides: 6. The CDR3 extends over 13 amino acids. Germline CDR1 and CDR2: KGHDR and SFDVKD. The CDR3 here is CATSRQGLNEQFF. As DNA, the CDR3 is TGTGCCACCAGCAGACAGGGTTTGAATGAGCAGTTCTTC.

To note about this clonotype: A read error may produce the germline difference seen at one junction end. This chain connects TRBV7-2 to TRBJ2-4, with unresolved D. The CDR3 has 13 amino acids. Germline CDR1 reads SGHTA; CDR2 reads FQGNSA. The CDR3: CASSLGAANVQYF. The DNA for the CDR3 is TGTGCCAGCAGCTTAGGGGCAGCAAACGTTCAGTACTTC. The complete variable domain, with remaining parts taken from reference TRBV7-2 and TRBJ2-4, reads GAGVSQSPSNKVTEKGKDVELRCDPISGHTALYWYRQSLGQGLEFLIYFQGNSAPDKSGLPSDRFSAERTGGSVSTLTIQRTQQEDSAVYLCASSLGAANVQYFGAGTRLSVL.

V is TRBV12-5 and J is TRBJ2-7; D is possibly TRBD1 (5 bases). The CDR3 spans 13 residues. Germline V gene lookup returns CDR1 LGHNT and CDR2 FRNRAP. Trimming pared 3 bases from V and 0 bases from J, leaving 6 bases between. CDR3 protein: CASGFDSSYEQYF. The CDR3 bases are TGTGCTAGTGGTTTTGACAGCTCCTACGAGCAGTACTTC. The full variable domain, with the rest looked up from reference TRBV12-5 and TRBJ2-7, is DARVTQTPRHKVTEMGQEVTMRCQPILGHNTVFWYRQTMMQGLELLAYFRNRAPLDDSGMPKDRFSAEMPDATLATLKIQPSEPRDSAVYFCASGFDSSYEQYFGPGTRLTVT.